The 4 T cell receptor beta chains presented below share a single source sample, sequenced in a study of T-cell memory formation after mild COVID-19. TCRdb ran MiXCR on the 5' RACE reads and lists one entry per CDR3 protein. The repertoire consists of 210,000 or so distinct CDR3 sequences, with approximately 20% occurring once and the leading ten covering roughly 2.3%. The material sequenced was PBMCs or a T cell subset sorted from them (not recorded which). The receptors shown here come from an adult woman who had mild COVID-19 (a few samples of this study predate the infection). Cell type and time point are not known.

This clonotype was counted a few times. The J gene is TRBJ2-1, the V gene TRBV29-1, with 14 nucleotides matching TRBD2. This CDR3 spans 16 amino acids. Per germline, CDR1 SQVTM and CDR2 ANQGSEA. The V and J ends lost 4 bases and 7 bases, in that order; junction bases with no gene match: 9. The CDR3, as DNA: TGCAGCGTTGCCGGGACTAGCGGGAGTTTGAGAAATGAGCAGTTCTTC. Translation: CSVAGTSGSLRNEQFF.

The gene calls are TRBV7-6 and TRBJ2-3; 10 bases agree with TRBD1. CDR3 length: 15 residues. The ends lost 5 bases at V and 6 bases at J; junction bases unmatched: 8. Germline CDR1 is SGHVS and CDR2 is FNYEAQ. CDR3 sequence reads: CASSPRQGASDTQYF. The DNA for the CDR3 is TGTGCCAGCAGCCCAAGACAGGGGGCATCGGATACGCAGTATTTT.

CDR3 sequence reads: CASSQEDKKKQYF. The CDR3 DNA is TGCGCCAGCAGCCAAGAGGACAAGAAAAAGCAGTACTTC. V gene TRBV4-3 combines with J gene TRBJ2-7, with D possibly matching TRBD1 (5 bases). Germline V gives CDR1 LGHNA, CDR2 YSLEER. V lost 0 bases and J lost 8, with 11 bases in between. The CDR3 consists of 13 residues.

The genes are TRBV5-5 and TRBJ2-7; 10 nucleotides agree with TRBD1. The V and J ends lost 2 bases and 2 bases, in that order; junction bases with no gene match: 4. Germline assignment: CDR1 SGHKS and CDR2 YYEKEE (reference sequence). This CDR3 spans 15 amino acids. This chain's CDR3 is CASSLTGTGAYEQYF. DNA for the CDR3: TGTGCCAGCAGCTTAACCGGGACAGGGGCCTACGAGCAGTACTTC.